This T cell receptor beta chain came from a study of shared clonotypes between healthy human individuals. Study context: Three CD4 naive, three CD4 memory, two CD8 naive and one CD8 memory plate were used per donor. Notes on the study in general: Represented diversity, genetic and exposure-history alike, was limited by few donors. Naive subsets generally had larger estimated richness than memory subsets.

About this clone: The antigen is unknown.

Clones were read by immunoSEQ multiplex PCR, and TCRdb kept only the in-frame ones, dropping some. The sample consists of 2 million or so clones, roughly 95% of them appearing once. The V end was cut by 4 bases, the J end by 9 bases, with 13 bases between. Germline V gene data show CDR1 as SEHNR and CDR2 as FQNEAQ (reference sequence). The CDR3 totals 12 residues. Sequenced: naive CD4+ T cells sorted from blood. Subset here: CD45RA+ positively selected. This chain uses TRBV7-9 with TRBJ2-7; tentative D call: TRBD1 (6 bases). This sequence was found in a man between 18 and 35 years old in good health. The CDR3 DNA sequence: TGTGCCAGCAGCTCACCACAGGGCAGGCAGTACTTC. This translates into CASSSPQGRQYF.